One sample yielded the 12 T cell receptor beta chains listed below, sequenced in a study of HIV-infected patients and healthy controls. Reverse transcription used 450 to 500 ng RNA and constant-region primers for alpha and beta. Alpha and beta chain libraries were made separately by chain-specific third strand synthesis with multiplexing indices. MiXCR, applied by TCRdb to the 5' RACE reads, yields one record per CDR3 protein. The sample contains 10,000 to 15,000 distinct CDR3 sequences, approximately 5% of which appear only once. No cell fractionation was done, so the repertoire covers all unsorted peripheral blood T cells. The sample comprised blood. These receptors were obtained from an adult in good health.

This clonotype is termed medium-sized (0.01 to 0.1%). V usage is TRBV2 and J usage is TRBJ1-5; 9 positions match TRBD1. Trimming removed 4 bases from V and 6 bases from J; junction bases left unmatched: 10. Germline V gene sequence: CDR1 SNHLY, CDR2 FYNNEI. The CDR3 sequence is 16 residues long. The DNA for the CDR3 is TGTGCCAGCAGTGCCGTAAGGGACAGGGAGGTTCAGCCCCAGCATTTT. Its protein is CASSAVRDREVQPQHF.

The chain combines TRBV3-1 with TRBJ1-5, with D unresolved. Germline lookup yields CDR1 LGHDT and CDR2 YNNKEL (reference sequence). CDR3 length equals 13 residues. The V end was cut by 0 bases, the J end by 3 bases, with 3 bases between. The chain's CDR3 is CASSQDFNQPQHF. In nucleotides, the CDR3 is TGTGCCAGCAGCCAAGATTTCAATCAGCCCCAGCATTTT. Full variable domain (missing parts from reference TRBV3-1 and TRBJ1-5): DTAVSQTPKYLVTQMGNDKSIKCEQNLGHDTMYWYKQDSKKFLKIMFSYNNKELIINETVPNRFSPKSPDKAHLNLHINSLELGDSAVYFCASSQDFNQPQHFGDGTRLSIL.

This clonotype showed up many times. The rearrangement uses TRBV7-9 and TRBJ2-7; TRBD2 is a possible D gene (5 bases). CDR3 length equals 11 residues. V was cut by 5 bases and J by 7 bases, with 9 bases left in between. Per the germline V gene, CDR1 is SEHNR and CDR2 is FQNEAQ (reference sequence). CDR3 loop: CASSLSGEQYF. Here the CDR3 DNA reads TGTGCCAGCAGCCTCTCGGGGGAGCAGTACTTC.

This clonotype was seen ten or more times. V is TRBV5-1 and J is TRBJ2-2, with D perhaps TRBD1 (7 bases). This CDR3 is built from 16 residues. The germline V gene has CDR1 SGHRS and CDR2 YFSETQ. Deletions cut 0 bases from V and 4 bases from J, with 13 bases between. The CDR3 reads CASSLAWQGGTGELFF. The DNA of the CDR3 is TGCGCCAGCAGCTTGGCCTGGCAGGGGGGCACCGGGGAGCTGTTTTTT.

This clonotype is judged medium-sized. The genes are TRBV18 and TRBJ2-3; 10 nucleotides align to TRBD2. Germline assignment: CDR1 KGHSH and CDR2 LQKENI. The V gene end was trimmed by 7 bases and the J gene end by 2 bases; junction bases not matched to a gene: 6. The CDR3 is made up of 15 amino acids. The CDR3 loop is CASLTGLAVTDTQYF. CDR3 in DNA: TGTGCCAGCTTAACAGGACTAGCGGTCACAGATACGCAGTATTTT.

This clonotype has at least ten counts. V is TRBV7-9 and J is TRBJ1-1; D ambiguous. Trimming took 3 bases from V and 8 from J, leaving 7 bases between them. Germline loops: CDR1 SEHNR, CDR2 FQNEAQ (reference sequence). This CDR3 spans 11 amino acids. The CDR3 reads CASSFEWEAFF. DNA for the CDR3: TGTGCCAGCAGCTTCGAATGGGAAGCTTTCTTT.

This clonotype has ten or more counts. The chain has TRBV7-2 and TRBJ2-7, with 8 bases lining up with TRBD2. Germline trimming cut 1 base from V and 7 bases from J; bases unmatched to any gene: 3. This CDR3 contains 13 residues. Germline CDR1 reads SGHTA; CDR2 reads FQGNSA. The CDR3, as DNA: TGTGCCAGCAGCTTAGAGCGGGGGAGGGAGCAGTACTTC. Protein sequence: CASSLERGREQYF.

There are a few counts of this clonotype. The chain carries TRBV19 and TRBJ2-2, with D hard to call. V was cut by 5 bases and J by 5 bases, with 15 bases left in between. CDR1 LNHDA and CDR2 SQIVND come from the germline V gene (reference sequence). The CDR3 totals 15 residues. CDR3 amino acids: CASSLGQTKTGELFF. DNA for the CDR3: TGTGCCAGTAGTCTAGGTCAAACAAAAACCGGGGAGCTGTTTTTT.

In this sample, this clonotype is medium-sized. The chain combines TRBV5-5 with TRBJ1-5; D call uncertain. V was trimmed by 2 bases and J by 4 bases, leaving 10 bases between them. Germline V gives CDR1 SGHKS, CDR2 YYEKEE (reference sequence). The CDR3 totals 14 residues. The CDR3 loop is CASSLAVGNQPQHF. CDR3 sequence (DNA): TGTGCCAGCAGCTTAGCGGTTGGGAATCAGCCCCAGCATTTT.

This clonotype occurred many times. V gene TRBV6-5 combines with J gene TRBJ1-1, with D uncertain. CDR3 length: 15 residues. Trimming stripped 4 bases from V and 0 bases from J, with 12 bases between. Germline V CDR1 and CDR2: MNHEY, SVGAGI. The CDR3 region has the DNA TGTGCCAGCAGTTCCCCCAGCAGAATGAACACTGAAGCTTTCTTT. Protein product: CASSSPSRMNTEAFF.

This clonotype was recorded at least ten times. The chain carries TRBV12-3 or TRBV12-4 and TRBJ1-2; D is unresolved. The CDR3 spans 14 residues. Trimming pared 6 bases from V and 6 bases from J, leaving 17 bases between. The CDR3 sequence: CASSLTSPVDGYTF. The CDR3 DNA sequence: TGTGCCAGCAGCCTGACTTCCCCGGTAGATGGCTACACCTTC.

Judged by abundance, this clonotype is medium-sized. The chain uses TRBV10-3 and TRBJ2-1, with 8 bases fitting TRBD2. CDR1 is ENHRY and CDR2 is SYGVKD in the germline V gene. CDR3 size: 16 residues. Trimming at V came to 6 bases and at J to 7 bases, leaving 14 bases not matched to a gene. The CDR3 DNA follows: TGTGCCATCAGCAGTCAAGCGGGGGCCCGCTTAAATGAGCAGTTCTTC. Amino acid sequence: CAISSQAGARLNEQFF.